The entry below describes one TCR beta chain. The CDR3 has 11 residues. These data originate in a study of control samples from healthy donors and cancer patients. Using immunoSEQ multiplex PCR, the repertoire was profiled, and TCRdb retains in-frame clones only, with some absent. The sample records approximately 99,000 clones, almost 85% being singletons. The source is a young man in good health. The rearrangement joins TRBV21-1 to TRBJ2-5; the D call TRBD1 from the table was never checked on the DNA. TRBV21-1 is recorded as a pseudogene. The specimen sequenced was blood. The CDR3 protein is CASSKQPGLDF. The CDR3 nucleotides are TGTGCCAGCAGCAAACAGCCAGGCCTGGACTTC.